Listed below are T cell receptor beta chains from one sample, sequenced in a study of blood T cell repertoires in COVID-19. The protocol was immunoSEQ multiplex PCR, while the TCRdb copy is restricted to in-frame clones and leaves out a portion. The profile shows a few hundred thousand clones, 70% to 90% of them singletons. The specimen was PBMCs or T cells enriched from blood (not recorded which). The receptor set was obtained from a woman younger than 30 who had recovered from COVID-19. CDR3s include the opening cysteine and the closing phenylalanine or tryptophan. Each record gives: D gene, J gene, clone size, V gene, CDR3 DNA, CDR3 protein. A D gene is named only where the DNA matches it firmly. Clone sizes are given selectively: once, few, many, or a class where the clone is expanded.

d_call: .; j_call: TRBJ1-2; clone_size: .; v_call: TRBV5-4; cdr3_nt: TGTGCCAGCAGCTCGTCAACAGGGACCTATGGCTACACCTTC; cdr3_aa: CASSSSTGTYGYTF
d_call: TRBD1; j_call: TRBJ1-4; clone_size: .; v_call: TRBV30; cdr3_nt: TGTGCCTGGATGTGGGGGACAGAAGGGAGTGAAAAACTGTTTTTT; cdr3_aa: CAWMWGTEGSEKLFF
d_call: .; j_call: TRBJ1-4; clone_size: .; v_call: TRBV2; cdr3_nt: TGTGCCAGCACCCAAAGGACAGCAACTAATGAAAAACTGTTTTTT; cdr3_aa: CASTQRTATNEKLFF
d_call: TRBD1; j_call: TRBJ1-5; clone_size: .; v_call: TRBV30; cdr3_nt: TGTGCCTGGACCACAGGAGGGACAGGGGGAAGTCAGCCCCAGCATTTT; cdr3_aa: CAWTTGGTGGSQPQHF
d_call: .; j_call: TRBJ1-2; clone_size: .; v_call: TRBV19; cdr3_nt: TGTGCCAGTAGTATTGTCGGACAGTTCCTCTATGGCTACACCTTC; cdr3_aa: CASSIVGQFLYGYTF
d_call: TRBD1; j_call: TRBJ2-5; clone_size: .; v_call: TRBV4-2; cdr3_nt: TGTGCCAGCAGCCAAGTACAGGGGAAGCGAGAGACCCAGTACTTC; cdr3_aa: CASSQVQGKRETQYF
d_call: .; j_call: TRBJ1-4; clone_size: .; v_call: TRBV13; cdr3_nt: TGTGCCAGCAGCTTAGGACAGCAAGGAGAAAAACTGTTTTTT; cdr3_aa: CASSLGQQGEKLFF
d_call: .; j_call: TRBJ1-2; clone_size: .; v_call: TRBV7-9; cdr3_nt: TGTGCCAGCACCCCGGGGGGTGACTATGGCTACACCTTC; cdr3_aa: CASTPGGDYGYTF
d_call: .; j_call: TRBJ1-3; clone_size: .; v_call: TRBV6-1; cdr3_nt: TGTGCCAGCAGTGAAATCGTTGGAAACACCATATATTTT; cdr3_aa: CASSEIVGNTIYF
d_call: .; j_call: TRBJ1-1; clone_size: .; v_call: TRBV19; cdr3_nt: TGTGCCAGTAGTATGTACGGGAACACTGAAGCTTTCTTT; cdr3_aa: CASSMYGNTEAFF
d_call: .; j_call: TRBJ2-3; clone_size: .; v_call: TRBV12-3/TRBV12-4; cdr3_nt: TGTGCCAGCAGTACCCGACTAGATACGCAGTATTTT; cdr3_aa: CASSTRLDTQYF
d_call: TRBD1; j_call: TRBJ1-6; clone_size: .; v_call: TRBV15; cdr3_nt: TGTGCCACCAGCAGAGAGACAGGGAGTAATTCACCCCTCCACTTT; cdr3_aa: CATSRETGSNSPLHF
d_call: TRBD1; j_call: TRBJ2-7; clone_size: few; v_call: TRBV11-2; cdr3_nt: TGTGCCAGCAGTACGCCTGAAAGAGGGGACAGGACCTCCTACGAGCAGTACTTC; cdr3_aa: CASSTPERGDRTSYEQYF
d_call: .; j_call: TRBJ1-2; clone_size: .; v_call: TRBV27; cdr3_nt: TGTGCCAGCAGTTTAAAGGTCGGGTCAGTTAACTATGGCTACACCTTC; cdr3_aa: CASSLKVGSVNYGYTF
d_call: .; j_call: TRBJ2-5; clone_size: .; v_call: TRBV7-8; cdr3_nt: TGTGCCACGTCGGTACAACAGGGCCCCGAGACCCAGTACTTC; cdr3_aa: CATSVQQGPETQYF
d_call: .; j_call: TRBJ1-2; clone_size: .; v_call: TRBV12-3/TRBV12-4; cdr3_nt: TGTGCCAGCAGGGCGGGGGGAAACTATGGCTACACCTTC; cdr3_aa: CASRAGGNYGYTF
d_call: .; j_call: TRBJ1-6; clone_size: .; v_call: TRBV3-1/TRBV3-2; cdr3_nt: TGTGCCAGCAGCCAAAGGGGTTATAATTCACCCCTCCACTTT; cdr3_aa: CASSQRGYNSPLHF
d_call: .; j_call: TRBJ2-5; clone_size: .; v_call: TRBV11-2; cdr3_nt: TGTGCCAGCAGCTCCCTGGTCCGGAGTGGGACCCAGTACTTC; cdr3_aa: CASSSLVRSGTQYF
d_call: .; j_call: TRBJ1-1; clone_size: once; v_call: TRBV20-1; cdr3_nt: TGCAGTGCTAGAGGGCACAAGGAAGCTTTCTTT; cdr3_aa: CSARGHKEAFF
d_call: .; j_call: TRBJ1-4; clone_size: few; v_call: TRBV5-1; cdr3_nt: TGCGCCAGCAGCTTCGGGGGAGGGAATGAAAAACTGTTTTTT; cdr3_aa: CASSFGGGNEKLFF
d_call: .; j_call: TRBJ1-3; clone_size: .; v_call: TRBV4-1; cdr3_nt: TGCGCCAGCAGCTTCCAGCACGGGGCTGGAAACACCATATATTTT; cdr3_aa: CASSFQHGAGNTIYF
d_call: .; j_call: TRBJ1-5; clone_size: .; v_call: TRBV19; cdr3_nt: TGTGCCAGTAGAACCGGGAATACTCAGCCCCAGCATTTT; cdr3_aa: CASRTGNTQPQHF
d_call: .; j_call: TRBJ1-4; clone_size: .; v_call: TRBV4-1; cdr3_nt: TGCGCCAGCAGCCAAGGGAGCAGGGGTGCAACTAATGAAAAACTGTTTTTT; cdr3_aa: CASSQGSRGATNEKLFF
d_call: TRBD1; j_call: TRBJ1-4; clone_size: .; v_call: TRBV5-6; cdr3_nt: TGTGCCAGCAGCTGGGGGACAGGGGGCAGTGAAAAACTGTTTTTT; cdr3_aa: CASSWGTGGSEKLFF
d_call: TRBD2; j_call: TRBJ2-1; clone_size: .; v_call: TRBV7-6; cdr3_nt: TGTGCCAGCAGCAAGGGGCCTAGCGGGAGGCGGGAGCAGTTCTTC; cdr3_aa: CASSKGPSGRREQFF
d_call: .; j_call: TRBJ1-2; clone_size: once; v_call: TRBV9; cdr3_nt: TGTGCCAGCAGCGTCTCGTCAAAGGCAGGGGTGGGTAACTATGGCTACACCTTC; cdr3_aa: CASSVSSKAGVGNYGYTF
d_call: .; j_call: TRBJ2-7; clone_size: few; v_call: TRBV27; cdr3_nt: TGTGCCAGCAAACCACAGGGTATACTTACCTACGAGCAGTACTTC; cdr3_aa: CASKPQGILTYEQYF
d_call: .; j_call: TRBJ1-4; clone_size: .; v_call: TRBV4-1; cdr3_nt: TGCGCCAGCAGCCAAGCGACCAGGACACTTGGGGATAATGAAAAACTGTTTTTT; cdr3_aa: CASSQATRTLGDNEKLFF
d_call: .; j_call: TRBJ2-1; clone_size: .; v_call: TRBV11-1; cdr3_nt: TGTGCCAGCAGCTTAGGCCAGGGGTCTTACAATGAGCAGTTCTTC; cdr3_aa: CASSLGQGSYNEQFF
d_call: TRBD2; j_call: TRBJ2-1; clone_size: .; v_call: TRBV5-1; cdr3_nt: TGCGCCAGCAGCACTGGACTAGCGGGAGGGAGAAATGAGCAGTTCTTC; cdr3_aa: CASSTGLAGGRNEQFF
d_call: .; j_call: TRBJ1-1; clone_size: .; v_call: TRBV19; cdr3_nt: TGTGCCAGTAGTATAGTCTCTGAAGCTTTCTTT; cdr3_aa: CASSIVSEAFF
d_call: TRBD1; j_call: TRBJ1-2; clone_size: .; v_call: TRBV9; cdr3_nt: TGTGCCAGCAGCGTAGGGACAGGGCCTGGCTACACCTTC; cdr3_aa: CASSVGTGPGYTF
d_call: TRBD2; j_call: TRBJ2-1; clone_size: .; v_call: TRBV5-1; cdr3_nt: TGCGCCAGCAGCTTGTCCCTAGCGGGGGGAGACCACTACAATGAGCAGTTCTTC; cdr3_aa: CASSLSLAGGDHYNEQFF
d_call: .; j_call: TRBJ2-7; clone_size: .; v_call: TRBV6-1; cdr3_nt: TGTGCCAGCAGCCCGTCTAACTACTACGAGCAGTACTTC; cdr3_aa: CASSPSNYYEQYF
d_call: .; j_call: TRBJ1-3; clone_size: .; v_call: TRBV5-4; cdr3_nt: TGTGCCAGCAGCTTCGACAGCCTCTCTGGAAACACCATATATTTT; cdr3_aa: CASSFDSLSGNTIYF
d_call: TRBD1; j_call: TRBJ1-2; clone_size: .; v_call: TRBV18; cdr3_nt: TGTGCCAGCTCACCACGCGGGCCAGGGGGATCTCTTCATGGCTACACCTTC; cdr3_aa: CASSPRGPGGSLHGYTF
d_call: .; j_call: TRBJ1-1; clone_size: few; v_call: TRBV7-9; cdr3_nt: TGTGCCAGCAGTATGGGCAGGGAAGGATCTGAAGCTTTCTTT; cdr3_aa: CASSMGREGSEAFF
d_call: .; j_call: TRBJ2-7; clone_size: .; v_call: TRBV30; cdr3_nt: TGTGCCTGGAGTCAGGCTCTCTCCTACGAGCAGTACTTC; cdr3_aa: CAWSQALSYEQYF
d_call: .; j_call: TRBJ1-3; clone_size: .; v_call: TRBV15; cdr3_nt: TGTGCCACCAGCAGTAGGGGAAATGGTGGAAACACCATATATTTT; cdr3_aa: CATSSRGNGGNTIYF
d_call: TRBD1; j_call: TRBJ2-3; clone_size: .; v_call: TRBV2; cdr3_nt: TGTGCCAGCAGAGACAGGGCAGATACGCAGTATTTT; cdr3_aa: CASRDRADTQYF
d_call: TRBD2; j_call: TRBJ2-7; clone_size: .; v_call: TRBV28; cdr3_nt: TGTGCCACCTATTACGAGGCGGGAGCGCCTTACGAGCAGTACTTC; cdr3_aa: CATYYEAGAPYEQYF
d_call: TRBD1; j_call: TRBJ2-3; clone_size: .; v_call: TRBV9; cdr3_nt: TGTGCCAGCAGCGTAGGGTCGGGGACAGGGTCAGGAACAGATACGCAGTATTTT; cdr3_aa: CASSVGSGTGSGTDTQYF
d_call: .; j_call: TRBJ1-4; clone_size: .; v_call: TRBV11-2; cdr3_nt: TGTGCCAGCAGCTTAGTGGAGAATGAAAAACTGTTTTTT; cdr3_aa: CASSLVENEKLFF
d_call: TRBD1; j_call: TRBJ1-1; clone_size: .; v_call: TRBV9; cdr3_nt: TGTGCCAGCAGCCGCTGGACAGGGGCTAACACTGAAGCTTTCTTT; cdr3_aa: CASSRWTGANTEAFF
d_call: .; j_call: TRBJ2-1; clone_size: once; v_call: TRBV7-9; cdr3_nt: TGTGCCAGCAGCTCAGTGGGGGGACCGGAGCAGTTCTTC; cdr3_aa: CASSSVGGPEQFF
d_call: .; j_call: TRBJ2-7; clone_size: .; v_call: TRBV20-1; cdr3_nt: TGCAGTGCTCCGACTCCCTACGAGCAGTACTTC; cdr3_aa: CSAPTPYEQYF
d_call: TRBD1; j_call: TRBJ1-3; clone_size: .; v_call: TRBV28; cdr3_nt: TGTGCCAGCAGTTCGACCTCCGCAGGGGGCTCTGGAAACACCATATATTTT; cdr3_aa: CASSSTSAGGSGNTIYF
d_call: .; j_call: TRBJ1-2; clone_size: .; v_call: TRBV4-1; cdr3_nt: TGCGCCAGCAGCCAAGATCTAGGGGCAGGCATAGGAGAAGGCTACACCTTC; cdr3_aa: CASSQDLGAGIGEGYTF